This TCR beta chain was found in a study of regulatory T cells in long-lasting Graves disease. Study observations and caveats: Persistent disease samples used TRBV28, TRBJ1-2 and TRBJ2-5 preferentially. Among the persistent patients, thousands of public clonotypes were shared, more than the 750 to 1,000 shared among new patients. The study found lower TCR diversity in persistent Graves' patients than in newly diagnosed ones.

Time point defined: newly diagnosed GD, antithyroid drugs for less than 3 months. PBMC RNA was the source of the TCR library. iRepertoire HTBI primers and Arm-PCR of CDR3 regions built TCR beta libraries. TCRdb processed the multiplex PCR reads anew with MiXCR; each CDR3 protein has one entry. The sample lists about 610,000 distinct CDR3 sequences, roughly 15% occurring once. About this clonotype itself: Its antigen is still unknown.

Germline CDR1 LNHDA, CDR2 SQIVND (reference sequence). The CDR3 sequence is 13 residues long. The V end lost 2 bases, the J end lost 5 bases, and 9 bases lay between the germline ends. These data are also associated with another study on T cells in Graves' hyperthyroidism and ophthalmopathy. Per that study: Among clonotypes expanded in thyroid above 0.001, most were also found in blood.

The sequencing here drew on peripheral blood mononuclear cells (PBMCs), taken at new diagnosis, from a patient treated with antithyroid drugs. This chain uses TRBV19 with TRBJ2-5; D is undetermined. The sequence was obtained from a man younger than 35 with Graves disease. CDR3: CASSIFLDETQYF. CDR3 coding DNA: TGTGCCAGTAGTATATTTTTGGATGAGACCCAGTACTTC.